A selection of T cell receptor beta chains follows, all from one sample in a study of T cell repertoires in cytomegalovirus infection. Antigens for these TCRs are unknown. MiXCR, applied by TCRdb to the reads, yields one record per CDR3 protein. The sample shows about 310,000 distinct CDR3 sequences, more than 20% of them seen only once. The source material was cultured PBMCs, sampled from culture after CMV antigen stimulation. Source of these receptors: a human donor in good health (CMV status not recorded). Some clones in this sample may be carry-over from other donors' samples. Each CDR3 is given with its conserved first and last residue. Each record gives: clone size, D gene, V gene, J gene, CDR3 protein, CDR3 DNA. The D gene is left open where the match is weak. Part of the rows lack a size; the others show once, few, many or a class for expanded clones.

>many|-|TRBV7-6|TRBJ2-3
CASSLGGIRTDTQYF
TGTGCCAGCAGCTTAGGTGGGATTCGCACAGATACGCAGTATTTT
>-|-|TRBV6-2/TRBV6-3|TRBJ2-2
CASTPRLANTGELFF
TGTGCCAGCACCCCGAGACTAGCGAACACCGGGGAGCTGTTTTTT
>once|-|TRBV7-9|TRBJ2-1
CASLRDYNEQFF
TGTGCCAGCTTGCGGGACTACAATGAGCAGTTCTTC
>few|-|TRBV11-2|TRBJ2-2
CASSYDITGELFF
TGTGCCAGCAGCTATGACATTACCGGGGAGCTGTTTTTT
>-|TRBD2|TRBV2|TRBJ2-1
CASSETQRGYNEQFF
TGTGCCAGCAGTGAAACCCAGCGGGGGTACAATGAGCAGTTCTTC
>-|-|TRBV29-1|TRBJ2-1
CSVNFGLNNNEQFF
TGCAGCGTTAACTTTGGACTAAACAACAATGAGCAGTTCTTC
>many|-|TRBV7-2|TRBJ2-1
CASSFEGRNEQFF
TGTGCCAGCAGCTTTGAGGGACGCAATGAGCAGTTCTTC
>-|-|TRBV24-1|TRBJ1-1
CATGGMNTEAFF
TGTGCCACGGGGGGTATGAACACTGAAGCTTTCTTT
>few|TRBD2|TRBV6-1|TRBJ2-3
CASKSLAGVLSTDTQYF
TGTGCCAGCAAATCCCTAGCGGGGGTACTGAGCACAGATACGCAGTATTTT
>few|-|TRBV19|TRBJ2-2
CATTGASGTNTGELFF
TGTGCCACCACAGGGGCTAGCGGTACGAACACCGGGGAGCTGTTTTTT
>-|-|TRBV12-3/TRBV12-4|TRBJ1-1
CASSPHAGGSEAFF
TGTGCCAGCAGTCCGCATGCCGGAGGATCTGAAGCTTTCTTT
>-|TRBD2|TRBV27|TRBJ2-3
CASISGRATDTQYF
TGTGCCAGCATAAGCGGGAGGGCCACAGATACGCAGTATTTT
>-|TRBD1|TRBV23-1|TRBJ2-3
CATPTGPTDTQYF
TGCGCCACCCCGACAGGGCCCACAGATACGCAGTATTTT
>many|-|TRBV7-2|TRBJ2-3
CASSLAAGTSSTDTQYF
TGTGCCAGCAGCTTAGCTGCGGGGACTTCTAGCACAGATACGCAGTATTTT
>-|-|TRBV12-3/TRBV12-4|TRBJ1-2
CASRVDGSQTNYGYTF
TGTGCCAGCAGAGTTGACGGGTCTCAAACTAACTATGGCTACACCTTC
>-|TRBD2|TRBV11-3|TRBJ2-5
CASSLVLAGERETQYF
TGTGCCAGCAGCTTAGTCTTAGCGGGAGAAAGGGAGACCCAGTACTTC
>few|-|TRBV20-1|TRBJ2-7
CSASAGTIYEQYF
TGCAGTGCTTCAGCTGGGACGATATACGAGCAGTACTTC
>many|-|TRBV6-2/TRBV6-3|TRBJ2-3
CASSSLMGPSTDTQYF
TGTGCCAGCAGTTCCCTGATGGGCCCTAGCACAGATACGCAGTATTTT
>-|TRBD1|TRBV6-1|TRBJ1-1
CASSAYTGANTEAFF
TGTGCCAGCAGTGCTTACACAGGGGCAAACACTGAAGCTTTCTTT
>few|-|TRBV4-3|TRBJ2-2
CASSQLANTGELFF
TGCGCCAGCAGCCAATTAGCGAACACCGGGGAGCTGTTTTTT
>-|-|TRBV4-3|TRBJ2-4
CASSQRLRAYRSTGDIQYF
TGCGCCAGCAGCCAGAGGCTGAGAGCATACCGTTCAACTGGTGACATTCAGTACTTC
>few|TRBD1|TRBV9|TRBJ2-1
CASSVLGQTYNEQFF
TGTGCCAGCAGCGTACTGGGACAGACCTACAATGAGCAGTTCTTC
>-|TRBD2|TRBV15|TRBJ2-1
CATSSRTSGVTYNEQFF
TGTGCCACCAGCTCCAGGACTAGCGGGGTTACCTACAATGAGCAGTTCTTC
>many|-|TRBV6-1|TRBJ1-1
CASRGMEGNTEAFF
TGTGCCAGCAGGGGTATGGAGGGGAACACTGAAGCTTTCTTT
>many|-|TRBV29-1|TRBJ1-4
CSVGERTNEKLFF
TGCAGCGTTGGGGAAAGAACTAATGAAAAACTGTTTTTT
>few|-|TRBV6-6|TRBJ2-7
CASSPGLTYEQYF
TGTGCCAGCAGTCCCGGACTTACCTACGAGCAGTACTTC
>many|-|TRBV7-2|TRBJ2-3
CASSLMTSWYF
TGTGCCAGCAGCTTGATGACTAGTTGGTATTTT